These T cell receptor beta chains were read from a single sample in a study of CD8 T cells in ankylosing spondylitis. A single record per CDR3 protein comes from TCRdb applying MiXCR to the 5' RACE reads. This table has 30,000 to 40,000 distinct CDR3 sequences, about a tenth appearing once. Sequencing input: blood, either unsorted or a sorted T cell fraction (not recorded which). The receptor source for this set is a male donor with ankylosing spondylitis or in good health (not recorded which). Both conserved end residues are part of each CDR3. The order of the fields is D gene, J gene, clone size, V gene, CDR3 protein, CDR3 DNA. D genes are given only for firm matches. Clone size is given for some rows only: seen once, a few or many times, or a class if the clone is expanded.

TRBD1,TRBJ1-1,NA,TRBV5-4,CASSLTGESTEAFF,TGTGCCAGCAGCTTGACAGGGGAAAGCACTGAAGCTTTCTTT
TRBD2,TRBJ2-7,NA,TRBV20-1,CSAGLLAAHYEQYF,TGCAGTGCAGGACTACTAGCGGCCCACTACGAGCAGTACTTC
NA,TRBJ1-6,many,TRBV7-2,CASSGQGSVYNSPLHF,TGTGCCAGCAGCGGACAAGGATCGGTATATAATTCACCCCTCCACTTT
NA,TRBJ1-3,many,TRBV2,CASEGLGNTIYF,TGTGCCAGCGAGGGGTTGGGAAACACCATATATTTT
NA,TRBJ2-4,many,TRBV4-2,CASSQGSDIQYF,TGTGCCAGCAGCCAAGGGTCGGACATTCAGTACTTC
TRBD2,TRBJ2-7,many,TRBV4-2,CASSHGRTSGSSYEQYF,TGTGCCAGCAGCCACGGTAGGACTAGCGGGAGCTCCTACGAGCAGTACTTC
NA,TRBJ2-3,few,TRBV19,CASSIGTPSDTQYF,TGTGCCAGTAGTATCGGGACTCCCTCAGATACGCAGTATTTT
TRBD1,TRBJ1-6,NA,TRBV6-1,CASNEEGTAGSPLHF,TGTGCCAGCAATGAAGAGGGGACAGCCGGTTCACCCCTCCACTTT
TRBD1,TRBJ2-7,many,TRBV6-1,CASSGTGVTYEQYF,TGTGCCAGCAGCGGGACAGGGGTTACCTACGAGCAGTACTTC
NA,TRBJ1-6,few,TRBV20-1,CSARDQQGNNSPLHF,TGCAGTGCTAGAGATCAACAGGGAAATAATTCACCCCTCCACTTT
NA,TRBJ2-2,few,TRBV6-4,CASSSRAYTGELFF,TGTGCCAGCAGTTCCCGGGCCTACACCGGGGAGCTGTTTTTT
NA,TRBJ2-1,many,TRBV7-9,CASSDPGHARPDNEQFF,TGTGCCAGCAGCGATCCCGGGCACGCCCGGCCCGACAATGAGCAGTTCTTC
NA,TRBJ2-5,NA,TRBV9,CASSVGKLGQETQYF,TGTGCCAGCAGCGTAGGCAAACTAGGCCAAGAGACCCAGTACTTC
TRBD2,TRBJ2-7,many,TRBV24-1,CATSDGTSGYEQYF,TGTGCCACCAGTGATGGGACTAGCGGCTACGAGCAGTACTTC
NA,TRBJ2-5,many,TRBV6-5,CASSYSPGGRRETQYF,TGTGCCAGCAGTTACTCCCCAGGGGGGCGTAGGGAGACCCAGTACTTC
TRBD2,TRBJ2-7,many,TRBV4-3,CASSQDKGLAEYEQYF,TGCGCCAGCAGCCAAGATAAGGGACTAGCGGAATACGAGCAGTACTTC
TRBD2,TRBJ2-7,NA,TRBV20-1,CSASGLAGSSYEQYF,TGCAGTGCTAGCGGACTAGCGGGGAGCTCCTACGAGCAGTACTTC
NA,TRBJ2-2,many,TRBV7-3,CASSLNTGELFF,TGTGCCAGCAGCTTAAACACCGGGGAGCTGTTTTTT
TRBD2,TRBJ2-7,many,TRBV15,CATSRDLAGVAEQYF,TGTGCCACCAGCAGAGATCTAGCGGGAGTGGCCGAGCAGTACTTC
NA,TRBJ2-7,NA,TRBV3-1,CASSQDPDVSYEQYF,TGTGCCAGCAGCCAAGATCCGGACGTCTCCTACGAGCAGTACTTC
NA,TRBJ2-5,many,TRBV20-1,CSLSGGQSETQYF,TGCAGTCTTAGTGGGGGGCAGTCGGAGACCCAGTACTTC
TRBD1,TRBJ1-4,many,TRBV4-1,CASSQVDRESRKLFF,TGCGCCAGCAGCCAAGTTGACAGGGAGTCCAGAAAACTGTTTTTT
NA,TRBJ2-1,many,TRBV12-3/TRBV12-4,CASSLKNEQFF,TGTGCCAGCAGTTTAAAAAATGAGCAGTTCTTC
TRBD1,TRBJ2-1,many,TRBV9,CASSVRQGYLDEQFF,TGTGCCAGCAGCGTTCGACAGGGCTATTTGGATGAGCAGTTCTTC
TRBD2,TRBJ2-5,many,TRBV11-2,CASSSLGLGVKTQYF,TGTGCCAGCAGCTCATTGGGACTAGGGGTGAAGACCCAGTACTTC
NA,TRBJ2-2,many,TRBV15,CATSSPSRGPGELFF,TGTGCCACCAGCAGTCCCTCCAGGGGCCCCGGGGAGCTGTTTTTT
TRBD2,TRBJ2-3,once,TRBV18,CASSPLRTSGTNTDTQYF,TGTGCCAGCTCACCCCTAAGGACTAGCGGAACGAACACAGATACGCAGTATTTT
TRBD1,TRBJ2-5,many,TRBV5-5,CASSPGTGSETQYF,TGTGCCAGCAGCCCCGGGACAGGTTCAGAGACCCAGTACTTC
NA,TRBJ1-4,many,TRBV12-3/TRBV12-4,CASSPVGEKLFF,TGTGCCAGCAGCCCAGTGGGCGAAAAACTGTTTTTT
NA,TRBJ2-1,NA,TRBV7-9,CASSLRDNEQFF,TGTGCCAGCAGCTTAAGGGACAATGAGCAGTTCTTC
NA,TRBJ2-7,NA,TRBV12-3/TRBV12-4,CASSLEAHNYEQYF,TGTGCCAGCAGTTTAGAGGCCCATAACTACGAGCAGTACTTC
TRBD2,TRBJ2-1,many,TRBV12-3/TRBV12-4,CASSLTAGVEGNEQFF,TGTGCCAGCAGTTTAACTGCGGGAGTTGAAGGCAATGAGCAGTTCTTC
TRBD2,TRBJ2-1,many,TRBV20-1,CSAREFLTSGSYNEQFF,TGCAGTGCTAGAGAGTTTTTGACTAGCGGGAGTTACAATGAGCAGTTCTTC
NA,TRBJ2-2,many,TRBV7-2,CASSLVRLHIITGELFF,TGTGCCAGCAGCTTAGTAAGACTCCACATTATTACCGGGGAGCTGTTTTTT
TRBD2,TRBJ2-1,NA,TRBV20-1,CSASPLAGYADEQFF,TGCAGTGCTAGCCCCCTAGCGGGATACGCGGATGAGCAGTTCTTC
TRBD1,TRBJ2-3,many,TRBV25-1,CASSEEGARWDTQYF,TGTGCCAGCAGTGAAGAGGGGGCGCGTTGGGATACGCAGTATTTT
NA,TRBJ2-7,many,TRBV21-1,CASSPGHEQYF,TGTGCCAGCAGCCCGGGTCACGAGCAGTACTTC
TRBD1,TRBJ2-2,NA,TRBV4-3,CASSQRYRGDTGELFF,TGCGCCAGCAGCCAACGTTACAGGGGGGACACCGGGGAGCTGTTTTTT
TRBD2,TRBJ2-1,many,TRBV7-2,CASSLMSALAGGNEQFF,TGTGCCAGCAGCTTAATGTCCGCTCTAGCGGGAGGTAATGAGCAGTTCTTC
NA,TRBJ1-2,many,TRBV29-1,CSVELLAGSYGYTF,TGCAGCGTTGAACTCCTGGCAGGCTCCTATGGCTACACCTTC
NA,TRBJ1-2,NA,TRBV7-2,CASSLTAGANYGYTF,TGTGCCAGCAGCTTAACAGCGGGGGCTAACTATGGCTACACCTTC
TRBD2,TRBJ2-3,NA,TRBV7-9,CASSIAGGPPDTQYF,TGTGCCAGCAGCATAGCGGGAGGGCCCCCAGATACGCAGTATTTT
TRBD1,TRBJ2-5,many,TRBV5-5,CASSFIDRVWETQYF,TGTGCCAGCAGCTTCATAGACAGGGTTTGGGAGACCCAGTACTTC
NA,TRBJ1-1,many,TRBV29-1,CSVGRGNTEAFF,TGCAGCGTTGGACGGGGAAACACTGAAGCTTTCTTT
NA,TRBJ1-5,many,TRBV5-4,CASSFENNQPQHF,TGTGCCAGCAGCTTTGAGAATAATCAGCCCCAGCATTTT
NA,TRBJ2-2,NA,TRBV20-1,CSASRLTAVAATGELFF,TGCAGTGCTAGTCGCCTTACAGCGGTTGCCGCAACCGGGGAGCTGTTTTTT
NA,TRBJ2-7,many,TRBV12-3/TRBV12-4,CASSFEDGRLYEQYF,TGTGCCAGCAGTTTTGAGGACGGCAGGCTGTACGAGCAGTACTTC
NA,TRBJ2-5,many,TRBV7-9,CASSLGLEGETQYF,TGTGCCAGCAGCTTAGGACTAGAAGGGGAGACCCAGTACTTC